This T cell receptor beta chain was documented in a study of CD8+ T cells in alopecia areata. Germline assignment: CDR1 KGHSH and CDR2 LQKENI. V gave up 1 base and J gave up 3 bases, with 10 bases separating them. This CDR3 comprises 14 residues. Extracted RNA was reverse transcribed into cDNA, the sequencing template. Data came from immunoSEQ multiplex PCR; TCRdb stores just in-frame clones and leaves some out. This table has 100,000 to 150,000 clones, roughly 58% appearing once. This clone was observed a single time. This sequence was found in a human donor with alopecia areata. The material sequenced was CD4+ T cells sorted from blood, taken at week 0. The chain links TRBV18 to TRBJ2-7; possible D gene TRBD1, 6 bases. The CDR3 region is CASSPRRRGYEQYF. DNA for the CDR3: TGTGCCAGCTCACCACGGCGCAGGGGCTACGAGCAGTACTTC.